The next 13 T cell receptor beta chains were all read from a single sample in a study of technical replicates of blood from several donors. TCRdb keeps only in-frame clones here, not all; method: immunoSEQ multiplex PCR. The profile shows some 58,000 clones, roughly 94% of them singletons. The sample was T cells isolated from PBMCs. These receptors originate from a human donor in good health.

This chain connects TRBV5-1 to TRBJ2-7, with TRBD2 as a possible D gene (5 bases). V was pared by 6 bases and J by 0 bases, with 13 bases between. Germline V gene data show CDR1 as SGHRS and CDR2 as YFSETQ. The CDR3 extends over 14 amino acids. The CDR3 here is CASTDGGGSYEQYF. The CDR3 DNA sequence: TGCGCCAGCACCGACGGAGGAGGCTCCTACGAGCAGTACTTC.

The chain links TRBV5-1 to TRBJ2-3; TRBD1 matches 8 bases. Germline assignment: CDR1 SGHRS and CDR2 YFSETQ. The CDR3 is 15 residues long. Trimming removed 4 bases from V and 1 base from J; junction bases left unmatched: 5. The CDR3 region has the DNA TGCGCCAGCAGCCCTCCGGGACAGGGCACAGATACGCAGTATTTT. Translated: CASSPPGQGTDTQYF.

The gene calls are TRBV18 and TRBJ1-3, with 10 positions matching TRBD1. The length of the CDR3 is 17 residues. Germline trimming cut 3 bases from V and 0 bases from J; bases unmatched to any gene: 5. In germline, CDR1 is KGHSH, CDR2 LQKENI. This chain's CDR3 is CASSPPGTGASGNTIYF. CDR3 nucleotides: TGTGCCAGCTCACCGCCCGGGACAGGGGCCTCTGGAAACACCATATATTTT.

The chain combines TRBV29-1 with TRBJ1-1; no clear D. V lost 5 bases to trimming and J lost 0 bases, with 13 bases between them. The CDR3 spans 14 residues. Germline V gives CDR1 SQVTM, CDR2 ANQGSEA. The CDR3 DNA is TGCAGCGTTCTCGTGGGGAGAATGAACACTGAAGCTTTCTTT. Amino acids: CSVLVGRMNTEAFF.

CDR3 DNA sequence: TGCGCCAGCAGCTTGGGGGAGGGCACAGATACGCAGTATTTT. This translates into CASSLGEGTDTQYF. The V call is TRBV5-1, the J call TRBJ2-3, with D possibly matching TRBD2 (6 bases). V was shortened by 0 bases and J by 1 base, with 6 bases between the two germline ends. The CDR3 spans 14 residues. Germline values: CDR1 SGHRS, CDR2 YFSETQ.

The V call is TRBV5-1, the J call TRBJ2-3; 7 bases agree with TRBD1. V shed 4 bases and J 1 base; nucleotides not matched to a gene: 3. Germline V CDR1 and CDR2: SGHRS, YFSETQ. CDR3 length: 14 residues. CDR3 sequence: CASSRGTGTDTQYF. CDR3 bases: TGCGCCAGCAGCAGGGGGACAGGCACAGATACGCAGTATTTT.

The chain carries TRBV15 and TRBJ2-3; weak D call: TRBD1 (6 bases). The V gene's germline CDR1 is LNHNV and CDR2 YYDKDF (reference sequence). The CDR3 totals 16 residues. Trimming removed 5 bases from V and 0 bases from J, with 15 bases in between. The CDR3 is CATSARTETSTDTQYF. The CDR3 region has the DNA TGTGCCACCAGCGCCCGGACAGAAACTAGCACAGATACGCAGTATTTT.

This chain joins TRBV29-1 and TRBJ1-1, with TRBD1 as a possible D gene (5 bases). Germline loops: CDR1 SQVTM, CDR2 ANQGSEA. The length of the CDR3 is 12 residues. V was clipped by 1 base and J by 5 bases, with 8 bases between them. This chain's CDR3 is CSVEGQGTEAFF. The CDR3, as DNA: TGCAGCGTTGAAGGTCAGGGTACTGAAGCTTTCTTT.

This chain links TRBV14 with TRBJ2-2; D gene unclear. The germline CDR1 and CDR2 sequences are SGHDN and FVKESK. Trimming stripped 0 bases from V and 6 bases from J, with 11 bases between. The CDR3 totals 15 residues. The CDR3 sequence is CASSQDAFSAGELFF. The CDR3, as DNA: TGTGCCAGCAGCCAAGATGCCTTTTCGGCCGGGGAGCTGTTTTTT.

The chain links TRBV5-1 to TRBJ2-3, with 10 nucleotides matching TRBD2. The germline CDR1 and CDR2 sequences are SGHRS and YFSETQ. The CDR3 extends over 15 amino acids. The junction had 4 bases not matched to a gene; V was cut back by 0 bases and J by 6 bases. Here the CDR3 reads CASSLEGLARDTQYF. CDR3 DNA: TGCGCCAGCAGCTTGGAGGGACTAGCGAGGGATACGCAGTATTTT. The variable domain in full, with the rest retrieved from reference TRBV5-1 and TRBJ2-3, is KAGVTQTPRYLIKTRGQQVTLSCSPISGHRSVSWYQQTPGQGLQFLFEYFSETQRNKGNFPGRFSGRQFSNSRSEMNVSTLELGDSALYLCASSLEGLARDTQYFGPGTRLTVL.

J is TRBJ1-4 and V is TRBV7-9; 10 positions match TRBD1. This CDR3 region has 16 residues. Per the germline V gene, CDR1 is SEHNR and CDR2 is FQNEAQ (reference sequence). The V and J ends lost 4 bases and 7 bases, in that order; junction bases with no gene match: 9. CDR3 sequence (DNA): TGTGCCAGCAGCTCCGCCTGGACAGGGGGTGGTGAAAAACTGTTTTTT. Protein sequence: CASSSAWTGGGEKLFF. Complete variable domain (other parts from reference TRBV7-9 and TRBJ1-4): DTGVSQNPRHKITKRGQNVTFRCDPISEHNRLYWYRQTLGQGPEFLTYFQNEAQLEKSRLLSDRFSAERPKGSFSTLEIQRTEQGDSAMYLCASSSAWTGGGEKLFFGSGTQLSVL.

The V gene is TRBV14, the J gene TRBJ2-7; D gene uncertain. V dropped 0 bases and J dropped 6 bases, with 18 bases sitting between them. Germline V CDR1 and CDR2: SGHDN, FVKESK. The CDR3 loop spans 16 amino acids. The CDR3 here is CASSQEVWAQDAEQYF. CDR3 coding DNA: TGTGCCAGCAGCCAAGAAGTCTGGGCCCAAGACGCCGAGCAGTACTTC.

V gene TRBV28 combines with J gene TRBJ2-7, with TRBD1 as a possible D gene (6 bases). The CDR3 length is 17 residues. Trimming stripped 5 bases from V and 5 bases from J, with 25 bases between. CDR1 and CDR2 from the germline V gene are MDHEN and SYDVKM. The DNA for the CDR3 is TGTGCCAGCAGTCCCTATCTACTTACAGGGAATTGGGACGAGCAGTACTTC. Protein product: CASSPYLLTGNWDEQYF.